This is a list of T cell receptor beta chains from one sample in a study of T cell repertoires in cytomegalovirus infection. In TCRdb, the reads were re-called with MiXCR into one record per CDR3 protein. The table records about 830,000 distinct CDR3 sequences, about 33% of them present only once. The antigens of these receptors remain unknown. The source material was cultured CD8+ T cells from PBMCs, sampled from culture after CMV antigen stimulation. The receptors were gathered from a human donor in good health (CMV status not recorded). Some clones in this sample may be carry-over from other donors' samples. Each CDR3 is given with its conserved first and last residue. A D gene is named only where the DNA matches it firmly. The listing skips clone size in some rows; elsewhere it reads once, few, many or a size class.

V gene	D gene	J gene	clone size	CDR3 protein	CDR3 DNA
TRBV7-9	TRBD2	TRBJ2-3	-	CASSLNMRGGYTDTQYF	TGTGCCAGCAGCCTTAACATGCGGGGGGGGTACACAGATACGCAGTATTTT
TRBV27	-	TRBJ1-1	once	CASSLSSMNTEAFF	TGTGCCAGCAGTTTATCGAGCATGAACACTGAAGCTTTCTTT
TRBV19	-	TRBJ2-1	-	CASSMISGSNNEQFF	TGTGCCAGTAGTATGATAAGCGGGTCTAACAATGAGCAGTTCTTC
TRBV6-8	-	TRBJ2-1	-	CASSYWAGTASSYNEQFF	TGTGCCAGCAGTTACTGGGCCGGGACCGCAAGCTCCTACAATGAGCAGTTCTTC
TRBV12-3/TRBV12-4	-	TRBJ1-2	few	CASSEDRNYGYTF	TGTGCCAGCAGTGAGGACAGAAACTATGGCTACACCTTC
TRBV4-1	-	TRBJ2-2	-	CASSQDGGEGLNTGELFF	TGCGCCAGCAGCCAAGACGGGGGCGAGGGCTTGAACACCGGGGAGCTGTTTTTT
TRBV7-2	TRBD1	TRBJ2-5	many	CASSLTGMEETQYF	TGTGCCAGCAGCTTGACAGGGATGGAGGAGACCCAGTACTTC
TRBV4-1	TRBD1	TRBJ2-5	once	CASSQEDGTGGFGETQYF	TGCGCCAGCAGCCAAGAAGATGGGACAGGGGGTTTTGGAGAGACCCAGTACTTC
TRBV2	TRBD1	TRBJ2-1	-	CANNLKGQLNEQFF	TGTGCCAACAACTTAAAGGGACAGCTCAATGAGCAGTTCTTC
TRBV5-6	-	TRBJ1-1	-	CASSFRPGGTEAFF	TGTGCCAGCAGCTTTCGGCCAGGCGGTACTGAAGCTTTCTTT
TRBV2	-	TRBJ2-2	-	CASSVAATGELFF	TGTGCCAGCAGTGTAGCGGCTACCGGGGAGCTGTTTTTT
TRBV2	TRBD1	TRBJ2-1	-	CASKDRGDYNEQFF	TGTGCCAGCAAGGACAGGGGGGATTACAATGAGCAGTTCTTC
TRBV24-1	-	TRBJ2-1	-	CATSDLESYNEQFF	TGTGCCACCAGTGATTTGGAGAGCTACAATGAGCAGTTCTTC
TRBV13	-	TRBJ2-5	-	CVSSPPLMAETQYF	TGTGTCAGCAGCCCACCCTTGATGGCTGAGACCCAGTACTTC
TRBV6-1	TRBD2	TRBJ2-7	few	CASSEVIGLATPEEYEQYF	TGTGCCAGCAGTGAAGTAATAGGACTAGCTACTCCTGAGGAATACGAGCAGTACTTC
TRBV5-4	-	TRBJ2-5	-	CASSLIGGLTETQYF	TGTGCCAGCAGCTTGATCGGGGGGCTGACGGAGACCCAGTACTTC
TRBV7-8	TRBD1	TRBJ1-1	many	CASSDQRTGVRNTEAFF	TGTGCCAGCAGCGACCAGAGGACAGGGGTTAGGAACACTGAAGCTTTCTTT
TRBV6-5	TRBD2	TRBJ2-1	-	CASSYSPPTTLAGGPNEQFF	TGTGCCAGCAGTTATAGCCCACCGACAACACTAGCGGGGGGGCCCAATGAGCAGTTCTTC
TRBV7-6	-	TRBJ2-5	-	CASSDQLVQETQYF	TGTGCCAGCAGCGACCAGCTGGTGCAAGAGACCCAGTACTTC
TRBV7-2	TRBD1	TRBJ2-5	many	CASSPGQVQETQYF	TGTGCCAGCAGCCCAGGACAGGTACAAGAGACCCAGTACTTC
TRBV20-1	TRBD2	TRBJ2-5	few	CSARDREDLRTQYF	TGCAGTGCTAGAGATCGGGAGGACCTACGGACCCAGTACTTC
TRBV27	-	TRBJ1-2	-	CASRLGGGNGYTF	TGTGCCAGCAGGCTTGGTGGGGGAAATGGCTACACCTTC
TRBV7-2	TRBD1	TRBJ1-2	-	CASGTGGNYGYTF	TGTGCCAGCGGGACAGGGGGGAACTATGGCTACACCTTC
TRBV19	TRBD1	TRBJ1-2	-	CASSIGTGGSGYGYTF	TGTGCCAGTAGTATTGGGACAGGGGGCAGTGGCTATGGCTACACCTTC
TRBV7-9	-	TRBJ1-2	many	CASSFGAGPYGYTF	TGTGCCAGCAGCTTCGGGGCGGGACCCTATGGCTACACCTTC
TRBV5-4	-	TRBJ2-7	few	CASSPPESADLYEQYF	TGTGCCAGCAGTCCCCCCGAATCGGCGGATCTTTACGAGCAGTACTTC
TRBV7-9	-	TRBJ2-3	-	CASKVSVTDTQYF	TGTGCCAGCAAGGTCAGCGTCACAGATACGCAGTATTTT
TRBV7-6	TRBD1	TRBJ1-5	many	CASSYGSGTGVGNQPQHF	TGTGCCAGCAGCTACGGCTCCGGGACAGGGGTTGGAAATCAGCCCCAGCATTTT
TRBV10-3	TRBD1	TRBJ2-2	-	CAIGADRGNTGELFF	TGTGCCATCGGGGCCGACAGGGGGAACACCGGGGAGCTGTTTTTT
TRBV2	TRBD1	TRBJ1-5	-	CASRSGGDRHQPQHF	TGTGCCAGCAGATCCGGAGGGGACAGGCATCAGCCCCAGCATTTT
TRBV20-1	-	TRBJ2-7	-	CSARVWGGANKNEQYF	TGCAGTGCTAGAGTTTGGGGGGGGGCCAATAAGAACGAGCAGTACTTC
TRBV28	TRBD2	TRBJ2-1	few	CASSTIRDRGLAGGNNEQFF	TGTGCCAGCAGCACGATCCGGGACAGGGGACTAGCGGGGGGCAACAATGAGCAGTTCTTC
TRBV7-2	-	TRBJ1-5	-	CASSLAGSYQPQHF	TGTGCCAGCAGCTTAGCGGGGAGCTATCAGCCCCAGCATTTT
TRBV11-1	-	TRBJ2-1	-	CASSSRSNEQFF	TGTGCCAGCAGCTCCCGGAGCAATGAGCAGTTCTTC
TRBV5-8	-	TRBJ2-3	few	CASSLNRVGTDTQYF	TGTGCCAGCAGCTTGAACAGGGTGGGCACAGATACGCAGTATTTT
TRBV10-3	TRBD1	TRBJ1-1	-	CAITLTGMNTEAFF	TGTGCCATCACTCTGACAGGGATGAACACTGAAGCTTTCTTT
TRBV25-1	-	TRBJ2-3	-	CASSDGGASTDTQYF	TGTGCCAGCAGTGATGGGGGGGCTAGCACAGATACGCAGTATTTT
TRBV4-1	-	TRBJ2-3	-	CANSQGRDTDTQYF	TGCGCCAATAGCCAAGGGCGGGATACAGATACGCAGTATTTT
TRBV12-5	-	TRBJ2-1	-	CASGLQPYNEQFF	TGTGCTAGTGGTTTGCAGCCTTACAATGAGCAGTTCTTC
TRBV7-6	-	TRBJ2-2	-	CASRKGAGELFF	TGTGCCAGCAGGAAGGGGGCCGGGGAGCTGTTTTTT
TRBV12-3/TRBV12-4	TRBD1	TRBJ2-7	-	CASSAGTGTSVDEQYF	TGTGCCAGCAGTGCCGGGACAGGAACCTCGGTGGACGAGCAGTACTTC
TRBV2	-	TRBJ2-1	-	CASKGPPSYNEQFF	TGTGCCAGCAAGGGCCCACCCTCCTACAATGAGCAGTTCTTC
TRBV19	TRBD1	TRBJ2-7	-	CACSSTGNSYEQYF	TGTGCCTGCAGTTCGACAGGGAACTCCTACGAGCAGTACTTC
TRBV6-1	TRBD2	TRBJ2-3	many	CASPSLLAGGPHTQYF	TGTGCCAGTCCGTCCCTTCTAGCGGGGGGGCCTCATACGCAGTATTTT
TRBV6-5	-	TRBJ1-1	few	CASSYVKGTPEAFF	TGTGCCAGCAGTTACGTGAAGGGGACGCCAGAAGCTTTCTTT
TRBV2	TRBD2	TRBJ2-3	-	CASSERSSGGFRDTQYF	TGTGCCAGCAGTGAACGGTCTAGCGGGGGGTTTCGGGATACGCAGTATTTT
TRBV10-3	TRBD2	TRBJ2-3	-	CAISDRLAGGRDTQYF	TGTGCCATCAGTGACAGACTAGCGGGGGGCCGGGATACGCAGTATTTT
TRBV12-3/TRBV12-4	TRBD1	TRBJ1-2	many	CASSIPLQGGDYGYTF	TGTGCCAGCAGTATACCCCTACAGGGGGGAGACTATGGCTACACCTTC
TRBV12-3/TRBV12-4	-	TRBJ1-1	many	CASSLQGTEAFF	TGTGCCAGCAGCCTCCAGGGAACTGAAGCTTTCTTT
TRBV20-1	-	TRBJ1-3	-	CSARESTGGNTIYF	TGCAGTGCTAGAGAGTCGACAGGCGGAAACACCATATATTTT
TRBV6-1	-	TRBJ1-5	-	CASSEGEGGNQPQHF	TGTGCCAGCAGTGAAGGGGAGGGGGGCAATCAGCCCCAGCATTTT
TRBV7-6	TRBD1	TRBJ2-1	many	CASSLSPWDRRNEQFF	TGTGCCAGCAGCTTATCGCCTTGGGACAGAAGAAATGAGCAGTTCTTC
TRBV13	-	TRBJ2-4	few	CASSLRRGLDNIQYF	TGTGCCAGCAGCTTAAGGCGTGGCTTGGATAACATTCAGTACTTC
TRBV7-8	-	TRBJ2-3	many	CASSLRRGTDTQYF	TGTGCCAGCAGCTTAAGACGGGGCACAGATACGCAGTATTTT
TRBV10-3	-	TRBJ1-1	-	CATRLTNTEAFF	TGTGCCACCCGCCTGACGAACACTGAAGCTTTCTTT
TRBV9	-	TRBJ2-1	-	CASSVERDWLYNEQFF	TGTGCCAGCAGCGTAGAACGGGACTGGTTATACAATGAGCAGTTCTTC
TRBV6-6	TRBD1	TRBJ1-2	few	CAISDRVDGYTF	TGTGCCATCTCCGACAGGGTCGATGGCTACACCTTC
TRBV6-1	-	TRBJ2-5	few	CASSESLGGYQETQYF	TGTGCCAGCAGTGAATCCCTAGGGGGGTACCAAGAGACCCAGTACTTC
TRBV20-1	-	TRBJ1-6	-	CSAREGGAGGNSPLHF	TGCAGTGCTAGAGAGGGGGGAGCAGGCGGAAATTCACCCCTCCACTTT